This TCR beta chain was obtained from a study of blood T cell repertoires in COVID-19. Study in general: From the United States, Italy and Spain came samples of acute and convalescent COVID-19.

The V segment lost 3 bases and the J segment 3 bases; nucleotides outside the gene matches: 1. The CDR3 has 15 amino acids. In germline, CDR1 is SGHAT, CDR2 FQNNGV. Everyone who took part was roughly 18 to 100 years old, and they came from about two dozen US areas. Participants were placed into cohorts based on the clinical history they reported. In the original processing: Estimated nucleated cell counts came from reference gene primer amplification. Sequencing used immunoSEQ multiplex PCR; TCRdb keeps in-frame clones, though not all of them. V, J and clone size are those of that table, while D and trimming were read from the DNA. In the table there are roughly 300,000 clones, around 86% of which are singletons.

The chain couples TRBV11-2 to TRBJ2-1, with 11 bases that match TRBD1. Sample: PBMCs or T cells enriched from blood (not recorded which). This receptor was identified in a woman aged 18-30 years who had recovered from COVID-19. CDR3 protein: CASSLGTGGYNEQFF. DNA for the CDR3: TGTGCCAGCAGCTTGGGGACAGGGGGCTACAATGAGCAGTTCTTC.